The T cell receptor (beta chain) under discussion was sequenced for a study of shared clonotypes between healthy human individuals. Naivety among CD8 cells was defined by CD45RO negativity and positive CCR7 selection, thereby excluding terminally differentiated effector memory CD45RA+ cells. Study observations and caveats: As a rule, naive subsets had a larger estimated richness than memory subsets.

The authors' processing: Without quality scores, immunoSEQ junctional reads could not be filtered like full-length reads. The assay was immunoSEQ multiplex PCR, and TCRdb's table has in-frame clones only and misses some. From that table come the V and J calls and clone size; the DNA was used to work out D and trimming. This table holds roughly 1,800,000 clones, over 85% found once. As regards this clone: Its cognate antigen is unknown.

Looked up from germline, CDR1 is MGHRA and CDR2 is YSYEKL. The CDR3 runs 15 residues. V was cut by 4 bases and J by 4 bases, with 14 bases left in between. The sample taken for sequencing was naive CD8+ T cells sorted from blood. This chain connects TRBV4-1 to TRBJ1-3; weak D call: TRBD1 (5 bases). The clonotype originates from a man between 18 and 29 years old in good health. CDR3 in DNA: TGCGCCAGCAGCCTAGGGGCCCCTCCAGGAAACACCATATATTTT. The encoded protein is CASSLGAPPGNTIYF.